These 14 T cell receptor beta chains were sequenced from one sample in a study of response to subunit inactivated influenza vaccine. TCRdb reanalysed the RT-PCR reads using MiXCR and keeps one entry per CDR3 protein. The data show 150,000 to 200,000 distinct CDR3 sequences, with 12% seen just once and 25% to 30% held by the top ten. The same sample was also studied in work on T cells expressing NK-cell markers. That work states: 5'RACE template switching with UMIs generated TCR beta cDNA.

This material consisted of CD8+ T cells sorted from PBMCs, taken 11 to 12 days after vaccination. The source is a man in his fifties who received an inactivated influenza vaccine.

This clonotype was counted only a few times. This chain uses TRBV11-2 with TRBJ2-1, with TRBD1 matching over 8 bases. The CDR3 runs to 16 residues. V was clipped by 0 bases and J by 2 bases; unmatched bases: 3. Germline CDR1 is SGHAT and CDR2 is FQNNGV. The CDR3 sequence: CASSLDPGGTYNEQFF. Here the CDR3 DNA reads TGTGCCAGCAGCTTAGATCCAGGGGGCACCTACAATGAGCAGTTCTTC.

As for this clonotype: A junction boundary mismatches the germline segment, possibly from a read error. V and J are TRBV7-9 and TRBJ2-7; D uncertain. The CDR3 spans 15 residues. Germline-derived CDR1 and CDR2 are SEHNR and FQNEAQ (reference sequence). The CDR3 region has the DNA TGTGCCAGCGGCTTACCTTCACACTCCTCCTACGAGCAGTACTTC. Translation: CASGLPSHSSYEQYF.

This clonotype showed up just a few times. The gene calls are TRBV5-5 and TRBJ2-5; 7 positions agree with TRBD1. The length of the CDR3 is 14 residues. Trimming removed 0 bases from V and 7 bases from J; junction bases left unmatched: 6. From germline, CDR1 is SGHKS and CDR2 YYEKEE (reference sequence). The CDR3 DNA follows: TGTGCCAGCAGCTTGGAACAGGGGTGGGGGACCCAGTACTTC. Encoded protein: CASSLEQGWGTQYF.

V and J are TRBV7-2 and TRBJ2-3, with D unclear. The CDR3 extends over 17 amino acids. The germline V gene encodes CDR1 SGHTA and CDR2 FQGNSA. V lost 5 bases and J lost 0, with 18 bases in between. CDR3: CASSLLTLGSSTDTQYF. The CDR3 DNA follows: TGTGCCAGCAGCCTTCTAACCTTGGGGTCTAGCACAGATACGCAGTATTTT.

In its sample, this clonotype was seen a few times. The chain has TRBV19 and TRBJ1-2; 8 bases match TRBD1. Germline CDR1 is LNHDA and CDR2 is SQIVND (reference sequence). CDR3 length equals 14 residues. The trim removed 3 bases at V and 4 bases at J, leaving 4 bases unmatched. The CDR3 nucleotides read TGTGCCAGTAGTATCGGGACAGGCGCCTATGGCTACACCTTC. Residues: CASSIGTGAYGYTF.

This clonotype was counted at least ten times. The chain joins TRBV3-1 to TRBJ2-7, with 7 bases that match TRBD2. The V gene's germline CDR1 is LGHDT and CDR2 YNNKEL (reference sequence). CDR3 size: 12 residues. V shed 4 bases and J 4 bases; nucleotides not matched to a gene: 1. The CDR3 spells CASSRGGYEQYF. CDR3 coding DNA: TGTGCCAGCAGCCGCGGGGGTTACGAGCAGTACTTC.

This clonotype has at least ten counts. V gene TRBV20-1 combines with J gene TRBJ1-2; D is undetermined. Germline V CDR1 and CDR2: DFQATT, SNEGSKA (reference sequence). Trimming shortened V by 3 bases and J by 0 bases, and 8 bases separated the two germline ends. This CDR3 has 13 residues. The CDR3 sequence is CSARWRANYGYTF. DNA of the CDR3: TGCAGTGCTAGGTGGAGAGCTAACTATGGCTACACCTTC.

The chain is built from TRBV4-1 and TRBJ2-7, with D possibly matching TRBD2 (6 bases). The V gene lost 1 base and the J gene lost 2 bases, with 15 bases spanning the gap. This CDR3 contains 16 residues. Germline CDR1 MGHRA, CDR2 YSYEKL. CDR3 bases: TGCGCCAGCAGCCAAGCTCATCTAGCGTCTACCTACGAGCAGTACTTC. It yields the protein CASSQAHLASTYEQYF.

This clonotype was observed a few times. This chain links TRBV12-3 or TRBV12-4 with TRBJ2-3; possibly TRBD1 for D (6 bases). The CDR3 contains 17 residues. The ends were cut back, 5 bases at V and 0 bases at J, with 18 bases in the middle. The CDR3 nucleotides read TGTGCCAGCAGTCAACAGGGCCTCGTTCGTAGCACAGATACGCAGTATTTT. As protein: CASSQQGLVRSTDTQYF.

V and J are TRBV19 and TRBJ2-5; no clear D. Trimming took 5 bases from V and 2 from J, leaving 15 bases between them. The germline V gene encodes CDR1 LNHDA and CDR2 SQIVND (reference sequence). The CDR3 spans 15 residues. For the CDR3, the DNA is TGTGCCAGTAGTCCGACGTCTATGAAGCAAGAGACCCAGTACTTC. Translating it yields CASSPTSMKQETQYF.

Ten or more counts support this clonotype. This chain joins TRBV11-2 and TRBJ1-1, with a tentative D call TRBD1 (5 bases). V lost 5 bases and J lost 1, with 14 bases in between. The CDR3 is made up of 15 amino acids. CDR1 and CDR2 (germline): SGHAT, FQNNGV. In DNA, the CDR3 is TGTGCCAGCAGCCCCCCCGGGGGGAAGAACACTGAAGCTTTCTTT. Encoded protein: CASSPPGGKNTEAFF.

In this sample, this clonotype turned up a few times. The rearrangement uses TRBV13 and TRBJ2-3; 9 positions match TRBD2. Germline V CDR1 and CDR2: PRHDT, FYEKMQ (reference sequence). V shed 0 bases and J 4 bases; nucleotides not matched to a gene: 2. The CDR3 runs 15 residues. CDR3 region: CASSLGKREADTQYF. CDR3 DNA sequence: TGTGCCAGCAGCTTAGGAAAGCGGGAGGCAGATACGCAGTATTTT.

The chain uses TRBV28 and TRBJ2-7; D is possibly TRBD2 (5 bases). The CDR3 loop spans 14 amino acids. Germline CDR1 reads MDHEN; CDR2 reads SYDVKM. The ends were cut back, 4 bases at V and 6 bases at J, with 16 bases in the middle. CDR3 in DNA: TGTGCCAGCAGTTGGGCCCTTTCGGGGTCCGAGCAGTACTTC. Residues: CASSWALSGSEQYF.

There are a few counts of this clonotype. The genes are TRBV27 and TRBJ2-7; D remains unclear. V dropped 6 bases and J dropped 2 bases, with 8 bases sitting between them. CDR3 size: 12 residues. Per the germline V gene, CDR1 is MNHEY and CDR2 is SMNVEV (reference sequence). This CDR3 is CASSQVPYEQYF. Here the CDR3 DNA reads TGTGCCAGCAGCCAGGTTCCCTACGAGCAGTACTTC.